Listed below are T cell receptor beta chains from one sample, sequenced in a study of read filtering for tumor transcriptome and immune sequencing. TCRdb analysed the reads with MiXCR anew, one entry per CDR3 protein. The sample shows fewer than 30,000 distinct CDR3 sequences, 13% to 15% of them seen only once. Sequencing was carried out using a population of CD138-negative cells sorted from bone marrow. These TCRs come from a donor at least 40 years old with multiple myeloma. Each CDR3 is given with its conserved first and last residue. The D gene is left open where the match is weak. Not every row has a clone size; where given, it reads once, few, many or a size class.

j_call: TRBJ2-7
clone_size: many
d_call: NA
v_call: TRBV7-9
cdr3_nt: TGTGCCAGCAGCTTAGTGCCTCTATCTTACGAGCAGTACTTC
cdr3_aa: CASSLVPLSYEQYF

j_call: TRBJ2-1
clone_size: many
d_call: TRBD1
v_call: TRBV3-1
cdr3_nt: TGTGCCAGCAGCCAAGGAGCGGGACAGGGGTTTTACAATGAGCAGTTCTTC
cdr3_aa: CASSQGAGQGFYNEQFF

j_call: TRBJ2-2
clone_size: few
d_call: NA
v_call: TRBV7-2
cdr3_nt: TGTGCCAGCAGCCGAAAGCCAACCGGGGAGCTGTTTTTT
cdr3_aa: CASSRKPTGELFF

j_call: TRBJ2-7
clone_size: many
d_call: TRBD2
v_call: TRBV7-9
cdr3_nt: TGTGCCAGCAGCCCCGTCTTCGGGAGGTCTTACGAGCAGTACTTC
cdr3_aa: CASSPVFGRSYEQYF

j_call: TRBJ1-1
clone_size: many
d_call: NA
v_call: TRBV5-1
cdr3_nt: TGCGCCAGCAGCTTGGCTGGGCAGAACACTGAAGCTTTCTTT
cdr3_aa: CASSLAGQNTEAFF

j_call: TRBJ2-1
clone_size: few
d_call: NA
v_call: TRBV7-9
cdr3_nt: TGTGCCAGCAGCTTGACACAGGGAGTTGAAGAGCCGTTCTTC
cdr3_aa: CASSLTQGVEEPFF

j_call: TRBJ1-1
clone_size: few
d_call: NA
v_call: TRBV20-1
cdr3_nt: TGCAGTGCTAGACGGGAAGGGTCACCTGAAGCTTTCTTT
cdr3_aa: CSARREGSPEAFF

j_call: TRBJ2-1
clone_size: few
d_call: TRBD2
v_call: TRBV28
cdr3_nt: TGTGCCAGCAGTGGACTAGCGGGAGATAGGTTGGGCAATGAGCAGTTCTTC
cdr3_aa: CASSGLAGDRLGNEQFF

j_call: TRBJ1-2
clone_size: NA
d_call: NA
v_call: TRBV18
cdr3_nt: TGTGCCAGCTCACCCAAACAGGGCAACTATGGCTACACCTTC
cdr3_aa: CASSPKQGNYGYTF

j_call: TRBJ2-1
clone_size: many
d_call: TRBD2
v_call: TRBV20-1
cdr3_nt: TGCAGTGCGAGAGGGGGGGCGGGGGGTGAGCACAATGAGCAGTTCTTC
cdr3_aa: CSARGGAGGEHNEQFF

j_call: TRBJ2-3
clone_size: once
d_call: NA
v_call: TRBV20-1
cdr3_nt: TGCAGTGCTGGCCAGTCTAGCACAGATACGCAGTATTTT
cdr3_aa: CSAGQSSTDTQYF

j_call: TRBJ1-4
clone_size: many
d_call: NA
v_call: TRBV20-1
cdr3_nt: TGCAGTGCTAGGACGGCGGCGGGTGAAAAACTGTTTTTT
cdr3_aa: CSARTAAGEKLFF

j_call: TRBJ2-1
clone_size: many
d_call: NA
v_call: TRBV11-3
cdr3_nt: TGTGCCAGCAGCTCCCGGGCCAGCGGCTCCTACAATGAGCAGTTCTTC
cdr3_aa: CASSSRASGSYNEQFF

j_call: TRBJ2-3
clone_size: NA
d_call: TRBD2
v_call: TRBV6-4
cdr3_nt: TGTGCCACCAATCTAGCGGGCACAGATACGCAGTATTTT
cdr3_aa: CATNLAGTDTQYF

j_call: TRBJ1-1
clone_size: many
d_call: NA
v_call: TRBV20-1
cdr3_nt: TGCAGTGCTGCGCAACCGGACCACACTGAAGCTTTCTTT
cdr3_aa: CSAAQPDHTEAFF

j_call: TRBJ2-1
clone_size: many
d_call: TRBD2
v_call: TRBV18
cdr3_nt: TGTGCCAGCTCACCAGGCCTACTAGCGGGCGAAGTGGGGAAGCAGTTCTTC
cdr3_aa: CASSPGLLAGEVGKQFF

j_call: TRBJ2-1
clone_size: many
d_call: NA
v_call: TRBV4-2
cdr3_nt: TGTGCCAGCAGCCACGGGAGCGGTTCTTCCAATGAGCAGTTCTTC
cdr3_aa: CASSHGSGSSNEQFF

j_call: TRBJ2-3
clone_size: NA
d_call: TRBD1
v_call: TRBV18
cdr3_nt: TGTGCCAGCTCACAAGACAGGGTTGGCACAGATACGCAGTATTTT
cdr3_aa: CASSQDRVGTDTQYF